The rows below give T cell receptor beta chains drawn from one sample of a study of cytomegalovirus exposure and HLA in healthy donors. Produced via immunoSEQ multiplex PCR; TCRdb's table is partial and in-frame only. The data hold a few hundred thousand clones, with roughly 80% observed a single time. Material: PBMCs. These receptors were taken from a girl aged 10-17 years in good health and CMV-seronegative. The CDR3 runs from the conserved cysteine through the conserved F or W. D genes are given only for firm matches. Clone size is given for some rows only: seen once, a few or many times, or a class if the clone is expanded.

v_gene: TRBV4-2
j_gene: TRBJ2-1
abundance: -
d_gene: TRBD2
CDR3nt: TGTGCCAGCAGCCAAGGGGGAGCGGGGGGAGTAGGCGATGAGCAGTTCTTC
CDR3aa: CASSQGGAGGVGDEQFF

v_gene: TRBV6-4
j_gene: TRBJ1-1
abundance: once
d_gene: -
CDR3nt: TGTGCCAGCAGTGACTCGGAGTACACTGAAGCTTTCTTT
CDR3aa: CASSDSEYTEAFF

v_gene: TRBV15
j_gene: TRBJ1-2
abundance: -
d_gene: -
CDR3nt: TGTGCCACCAGCAGAGATAGATCTAACTATGGCTACACCTTC
CDR3aa: CATSRDRSNYGYTF

v_gene: TRBV7-8
j_gene: TRBJ1-1
abundance: -
d_gene: TRBD1
CDR3nt: TGTGCCAGCGGCCGCGATTTCTACGGGACAGCGAACACTGAAGCTTTCTTT
CDR3aa: CASGRDFYGTANTEAFF

v_gene: TRBV5-1
j_gene: TRBJ1-1
abundance: few
d_gene: TRBD1
CDR3nt: TGCGCCAGCAGCTGGGCCGGGACAGGGGACACTGAAGCTTTCTTT
CDR3aa: CASSWAGTGDTEAFF

v_gene: TRBV10-3
j_gene: TRBJ1-3
abundance: -
d_gene: -
CDR3nt: TGTGCCATCAGTGAGTCATTACAGACCCAAAACACCATATATTTT
CDR3aa: CAISESLQTQNTIYF

v_gene: TRBV7-2
j_gene: TRBJ2-5
abundance: -
d_gene: -
CDR3nt: TGTGCCAGCAGCCCGTTTGCGGAGCAAGAGACCCAGTACTTC
CDR3aa: CASSPFAEQETQYF

v_gene: TRBV5-8
j_gene: TRBJ2-3
abundance: -
d_gene: -
CDR3nt: TGTGCCAGCAGCTTAGGGACTCACTGGCAGTATTTT
CDR3aa: CASSLGTHWQYF

v_gene: TRBV5-1
j_gene: TRBJ1-2
abundance: -
d_gene: -
CDR3nt: TGCGCCAGCAGCCCCCGGGACATAAACTATGGCTACACCTTC
CDR3aa: CASSPRDINYGYTF

v_gene: TRBV7-2
j_gene: TRBJ2-7
abundance: -
d_gene: TRBD1
CDR3nt: TGTGCCAGCAGCCGCGGACAGGGAGAGGATAGGTACTTC
CDR3aa: CASSRGQGEDRYF

v_gene: TRBV4-2
j_gene: TRBJ1-3
abundance: -
d_gene: TRBD1
CDR3nt: TGTGCCAGCAGCCAAGAGGACAGGGGAAACACCATATATTTT
CDR3aa: CASSQEDRGNTIYF

v_gene: TRBV6-1
j_gene: TRBJ1-3
abundance: -
d_gene: TRBD1
CDR3nt: TGTGCCAGCAGGGACAGGAGAAACACCATATATTTT
CDR3aa: CASRDRRNTIYF

v_gene: TRBV18
j_gene: TRBJ1-5
abundance: -
d_gene: -
CDR3nt: TGTGCCAGCTCACCGGGGCAGGGTAATCAGCCCCAGCATTTT
CDR3aa: CASSPGQGNQPQHF

v_gene: TRBV28
j_gene: TRBJ1-4
abundance: -
d_gene: -
CDR3nt: TGTGCCAGCCAGAATGAAAAACTGTTTTTT
CDR3aa: CASQNEKLFF

v_gene: TRBV2
j_gene: TRBJ2-7
abundance: -
d_gene: -
CDR3nt: TGTGCCAGCAGTGGGCGGACAACCGGTTATTACGAGCAGTACTTC
CDR3aa: CASSGRTTGYYEQYF

v_gene: TRBV28
j_gene: TRBJ1-2
abundance: -
d_gene: -
CDR3nt: TGTGCCAGCCAGAGGCCCGTTAACTATGGCTACACCTTC
CDR3aa: CASQRPVNYGYTF

v_gene: TRBV6-5
j_gene: TRBJ2-7
abundance: -
d_gene: TRBD1
CDR3nt: TGTGCCAGCAGACAGGGGGGCTACGAGCAGTACTTC
CDR3aa: CASRQGGYEQYF

v_gene: TRBV5-1
j_gene: TRBJ2-5
abundance: -
d_gene: -
CDR3nt: TGCGCCAGCAGCTTGGGAGGTGGAGATAAGCAGTACTTC
CDR3aa: CASSLGGGDKQYF

v_gene: TRBV11-2
j_gene: TRBJ1-2
abundance: -
d_gene: -
CDR3nt: TGTGCCAGCACCCCTCTCCGGAGCTATGGCTACACCTTC
CDR3aa: CASTPLRSYGYTF

v_gene: TRBV4-2
j_gene: TRBJ2-2
abundance: -
d_gene: -
CDR3nt: TGTGCCAGCAGGTACACAGGGCAACCCGGGGAGCTGTTTTTT
CDR3aa: CASRYTGQPGELFF

v_gene: TRBV5-1
j_gene: TRBJ2-5
abundance: -
d_gene: TRBD2
CDR3nt: TGCGCCAGCCGGGACTCGGGGGGGGAGACCCAGTACTTC
CDR3aa: CASRDSGGETQYF

v_gene: TRBV6-1
j_gene: TRBJ1-6
abundance: -
d_gene: -
CDR3nt: TGTGCCAGCAGTGAAGCGCTTCAGGGAGGGAGCTATAATTCACCCCTCCACTTT
CDR3aa: CASSEALQGGSYNSPLHF

v_gene: TRBV7-3
j_gene: TRBJ1-2
abundance: -
d_gene: TRBD1
CDR3nt: TGTGCCAGCAGCTTTGGGCCCGGGACAGGAATTCCCTACACCTTC
CDR3aa: CASSFGPGTGIPYTF

v_gene: TRBV11-2
j_gene: TRBJ2-7
abundance: -
d_gene: -
CDR3nt: TGTGCCAGCAGCTTACTTTATTCCAGCTCCTACGAGCAGTACTTC
CDR3aa: CASSLLYSSSYEQYF

v_gene: TRBV19
j_gene: TRBJ2-7
abundance: -
d_gene: TRBD1
CDR3nt: TGTGCCAGTAGTGGGACAGAAACCTACGAGCAGTACTTC
CDR3aa: CASSGTETYEQYF

v_gene: TRBV30
j_gene: TRBJ2-1
abundance: -
d_gene: -
CDR3nt: TGTGCCTGGAGTGTACTGACTAGTTCTCCTAATGAGCAGTTCTTC
CDR3aa: CAWSVLTSSPNEQFF

v_gene: TRBV28
j_gene: TRBJ1-5
abundance: -
d_gene: TRBD1
CDR3nt: TGTGCCAGCAGTTCGGGACAGGGGGGGGTCCGAGGCAGCAATCAGCCCCAGCATTTT
CDR3aa: CASSSGQGGVRGSNQPQHF

v_gene: TRBV7-2
j_gene: TRBJ1-2
abundance: -
d_gene: -
CDR3nt: TGTGCCAGCAGCCCGTCCGGGGGGGTATATGGCTACACCTTC
CDR3aa: CASSPSGGVYGYTF

v_gene: TRBV30
j_gene: TRBJ1-2
abundance: -
d_gene: -
CDR3nt: TGTGCCTCGGCCGCTACAGGGACGGGCTACACCTTC
CDR3aa: CASAATGTGYTF

v_gene: TRBV29-1
j_gene: TRBJ2-7
abundance: -
d_gene: TRBD2
CDR3nt: TGCAGCGTTGTCCTAGCGGGAGGCCGCTACGAGCAGTACTTC
CDR3aa: CSVVLAGGRYEQYF

v_gene: TRBV7-9
j_gene: TRBJ2-7
abundance: -
d_gene: TRBD1
CDR3nt: TGTGCCAGCAGCTGGGGACAGGGGCTAGACGAGCAGTACTTC
CDR3aa: CASSWGQGLDEQYF

v_gene: TRBV29-1
j_gene: TRBJ2-3
abundance: -
d_gene: TRBD2
CDR3nt: TGCAGCGTTGTGAGCGGGAGCCACACAGATACGCAGTATTTT
CDR3aa: CSVVSGSHTDTQYF

v_gene: TRBV7-2
j_gene: TRBJ2-5
abundance: -
d_gene: TRBD2
CDR3nt: TGTGCCAGCAGCTTAGCCCCCTCCCACTCGCGGGGGGGCCGAGAGACCCAGTACTTC
CDR3aa: CASSLAPSHSRGGRETQYF

v_gene: TRBV28
j_gene: TRBJ1-1
abundance: few
d_gene: -
CDR3nt: TGTGCCAGCAGCCTTCTAGGACAGATTAGATTT
CDR3aa: CASSLLGQIRF

v_gene: TRBV6-5
j_gene: TRBJ2-2
abundance: -
d_gene: -
CDR3nt: TGTGCCAGCAGGGGCAAGAACACCGGGGAGCTGTTTTTT
CDR3aa: CASRGKNTGELFF

v_gene: TRBV7-9
j_gene: TRBJ2-5
abundance: -
d_gene: TRBD2
CDR3nt: TGTGCCAGCAGCTCATGGACTAGCCGCCAGGAGACCCAGTACTTC
CDR3aa: CASSSWTSRQETQYF

v_gene: TRBV4-2
j_gene: TRBJ2-1
abundance: -
d_gene: TRBD2
CDR3nt: TGTGCCAGCAGCCAAGAAAGTAGCGGGGGGAGCAATGAGCAGTTCTTC
CDR3aa: CASSQESSGGSNEQFF

v_gene: TRBV11-3
j_gene: TRBJ2-2
abundance: -
d_gene: -
CDR3nt: TGTGCCAGCAGCTTAGGTGGCAGGGACACCGGGGAGCTGTTTTTT
CDR3aa: CASSLGGRDTGELFF